This TCR beta chain emerged from a study of STAT5B mutations in CD4+ large granular lymphocyte leukemia. Repertoires were generated with immunoSEQ multiplex PCR, while TCRdb's copy carries only in-frame clones and drops some. Among more than 30,000 clones, roughly 89% were seen once, and the ten largest hold 0.4% to 0.5%. Sequenced: CD4+ T cells from blood buffy coats. The receptor was isolated from a human donor in good health.

CDR3 region: CASSLVDGSSYEQYF. The CDR3 DNA sequence: TGTGCCAGCAGCTTAGTAGACGGTAGCTCCTACGAGCAGTACTTC. The chain recombines TRBV5-4 with TRBJ2-7; D not certain. The CDR3 extends over 15 amino acids. The V and J ends lost 2 bases and 0 bases respectively, with 12 bases between them. Germline V lookup: CDR1 SGHNT, CDR2 YYREEE (reference sequence).